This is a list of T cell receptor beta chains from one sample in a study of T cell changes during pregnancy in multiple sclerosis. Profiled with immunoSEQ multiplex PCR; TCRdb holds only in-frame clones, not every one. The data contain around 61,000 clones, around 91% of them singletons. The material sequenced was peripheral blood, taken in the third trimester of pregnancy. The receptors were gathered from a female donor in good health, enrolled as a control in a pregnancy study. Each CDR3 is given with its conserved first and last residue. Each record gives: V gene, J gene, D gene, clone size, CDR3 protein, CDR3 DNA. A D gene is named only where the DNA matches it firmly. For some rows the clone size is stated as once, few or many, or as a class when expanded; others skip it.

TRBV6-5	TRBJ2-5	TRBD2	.	CASSYSLAGAGETQYF	TGTGCCAGCAGTTACTCTCTAGCGGGGGCAGGGGAGACCCAGTACTTC
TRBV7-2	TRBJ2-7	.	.	CASSPGRVNRYEQYF	TGTGCCAGCAGCCCCGGCAGGGTGAATCGTTACGAGCAGTACTTC
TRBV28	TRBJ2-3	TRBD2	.	CASRSSGGPTDTQYF	TGTGCCAGCAGGTCTAGCGGGGGTCCCACAGATACGCAGTATTTT
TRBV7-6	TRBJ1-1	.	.	CASSPSSMRDTEAFF	TGTGCCAGCAGCCCCTCCTCGATGAGGGACACTGAAGCTTTCTTT
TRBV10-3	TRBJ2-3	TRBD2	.	CAIRTSGAADTQYF	TGTGCCATCAGAACTAGCGGGGCTGCAGATACGCAGTATTTT
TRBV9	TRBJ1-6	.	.	CASSVSQTTYSPLHF	TGTGCCAGCAGCGTATCACAGACGACCTATTCACCCCTCCACTTT
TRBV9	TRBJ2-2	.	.	CASSGLWRTGELFF	TGTGCCAGCAGCGGCCTTTGGAGAACCGGGGAGCTGTTTTTT
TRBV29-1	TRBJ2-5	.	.	CSVGRPGETQYF	TGCAGCGTTGGCAGGCCTGGGGAGACCCAGTACTTC
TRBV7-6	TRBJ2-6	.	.	CASSFGVSGANVLTF	TGTGCCAGCAGCTTCGGGGTCTCTGGGGCCAACGTCCTGACTTTC
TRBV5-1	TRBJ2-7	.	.	CASSLGTVTYEQYF	TGCGCCAGCAGCTTGGGGACAGTTACCTACGAGCAGTACTTC
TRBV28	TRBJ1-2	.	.	CASSLEGGAPRYGYTF	TGTGCCAGCAGTTTAGAAGGGGGGGCGCCGCGCTATGGCTACACCTTC
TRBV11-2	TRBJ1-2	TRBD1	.	CASSFSAGQGVGRDGYTF	TGTGCCAGCAGCTTCTCCGCCGGACAGGGAGTCGGTAGAGATGGCTACACCTTC
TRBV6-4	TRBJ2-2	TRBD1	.	CASSPTGGLNGELFF	TGTGCCAGCAGCCCTACAGGGGGCCTTAACGGGGAGCTGTTTTTT
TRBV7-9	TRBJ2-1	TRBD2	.	CASSLVGRGGGNEQFF	TGTGCCAGCAGCTTAGTCGGGAGGGGGGGCGGTAATGAGCAGTTCTTC
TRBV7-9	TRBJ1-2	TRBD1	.	CASSSSRDRGWVGYTF	TGTGCCAGCAGCTCGTCCCGGGACAGAGGTTGGGTTGGCTACACCTTC
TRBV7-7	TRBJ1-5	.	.	CASSLGRLQGDQPQHF	TGTGCTAGCAGCTTAGGAAGATTACAGGGAGATCAGCCCCAGCATTTT
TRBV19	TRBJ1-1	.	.	CASLTGGGDTEAFF	TGTGCCAGTCTCACGGGGGGGGGAGACACTGAAGCTTTCTTT
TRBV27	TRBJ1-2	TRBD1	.	CASRGTGAPIYGYTF	TGTGCCAGCAGGGGGACAGGTGCCCCAATCTATGGCTACACCTTC
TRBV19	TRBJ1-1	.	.	CASSIWAGGTEAFF	TGTGCCAGTAGTATTTGGGCGGGGGGAACTGAAGCTTTCTTT
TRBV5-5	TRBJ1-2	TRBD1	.	CASSRDRTNYGYTF	TGTGCCAGCAGCCGGGACAGAACCAACTATGGCTACACCTTC
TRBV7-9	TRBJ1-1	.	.	CASSAGGLGAEAFF	TGTGCCAGCAGCGCAGGAGGTCTTGGCGCTGAAGCTTTCTTT
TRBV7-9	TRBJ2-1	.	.	CASSTTGEGGNEQFF	TGTGCCAGCAGCACGACAGGGGAGGGAGGCAATGAGCAGTTCTTC
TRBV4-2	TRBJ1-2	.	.	CASSFGGENYGYTF	TGTGCCAGCAGCTTTGGGGGGGAAAACTATGGCTACACCTTC
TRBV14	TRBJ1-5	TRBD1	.	CASSPGQGSNQPQHF	TGTGCCAGCAGCCCCGGACAGGGTAGCAATCAGCCCCAGCATTTT
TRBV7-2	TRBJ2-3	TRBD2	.	CASSLLAGGATDTQYF	TGTGCCAGCAGCTTGTTAGCGGGGGGGGCCACAGATACGCAGTATTTT
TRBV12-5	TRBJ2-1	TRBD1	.	CASGLQGNEQFF	TGTGCTAGTGGGTTACAGGGGAATGAGCAGTTCTTC
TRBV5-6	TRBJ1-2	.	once	CASSSNRRLNYGYTF	TGTGCCAGCAGCAGCAACAGACGGTTGAACTATGGCTACACCTTC
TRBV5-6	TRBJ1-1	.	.	CASSPPGLRSTEAFF	TGTGCCAGCAGCCCGCCGGGACTTAGGAGCACTGAAGCTTTCTTT
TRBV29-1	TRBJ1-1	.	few	CSVDSSAVTLNTEAFF	TGCAGCGTTGATAGTAGCGCTGTGACCCTGAACACTGAAGCTTTCTTT
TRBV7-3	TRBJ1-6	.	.	CASSLQGGGTNSPLHF	TGTGCCAGCAGCTTACAGGGTGGGGGGACTAATTCACCCCTCCACTTT
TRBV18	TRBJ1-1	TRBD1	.	CASSPGTATEAFF	TGTGCCAGCTCACCAGGGACAGCGACTGAAGCTTTCTTT